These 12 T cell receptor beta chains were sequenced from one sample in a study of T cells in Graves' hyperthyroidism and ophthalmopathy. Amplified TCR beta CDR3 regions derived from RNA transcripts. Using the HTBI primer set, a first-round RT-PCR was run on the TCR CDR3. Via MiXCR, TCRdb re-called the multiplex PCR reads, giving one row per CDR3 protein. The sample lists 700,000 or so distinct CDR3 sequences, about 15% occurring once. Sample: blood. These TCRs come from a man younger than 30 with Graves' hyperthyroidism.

CDR3 sequence (DNA): TGTGCCCCCCCCTGGGGCGGGAGGGCCAATAACACCGGGGAGCTGTTTTTT. Translated: CAPPWGGRANNTGELFF. V is TRBV28 and J is TRBJ2-2; TRBD2 aligns across 9 bases. The V gene's germline CDR1 is MDHEN and CDR2 SYDVKM. V was clipped by 11 bases and J by 2 bases; unmatched bases: 15. This CDR3 has 17 residues. The full variable domain, in which reference TRBV28 and TRBJ2-2 provide the parts outside the CDR3, is DVKVTQSSRYLVKRTGEKVFLECVQDMDHENMFWYRQDPGLGLRLIYFSYDVKMKEKGDIPEGYSVSREKKERFSLILESASTNQTSMYLCAPPWGGRANNTGELFFGEGSRLTVL.

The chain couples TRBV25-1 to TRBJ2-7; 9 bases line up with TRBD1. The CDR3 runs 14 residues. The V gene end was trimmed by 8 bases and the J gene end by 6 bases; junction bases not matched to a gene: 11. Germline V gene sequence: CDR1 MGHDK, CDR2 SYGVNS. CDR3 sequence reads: CASVATGGVGEQYF. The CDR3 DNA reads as TGTGCCAGCGTTGCGACAGGGGGAGTCGGCGAGCAGTACTTC.

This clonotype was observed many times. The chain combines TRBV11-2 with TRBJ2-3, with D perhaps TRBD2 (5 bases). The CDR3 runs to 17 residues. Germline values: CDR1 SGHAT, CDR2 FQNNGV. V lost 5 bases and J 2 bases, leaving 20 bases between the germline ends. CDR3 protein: CASSPRAGVLYTDTQYF. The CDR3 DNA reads TGTGCCAGCAGCCCTCGTGCGGGCGTCCTTTACACAGATACGCAGTATTTT.

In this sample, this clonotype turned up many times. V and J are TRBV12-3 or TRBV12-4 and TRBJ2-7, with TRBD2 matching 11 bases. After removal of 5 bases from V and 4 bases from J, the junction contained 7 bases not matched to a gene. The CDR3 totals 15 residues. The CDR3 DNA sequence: TGTGCCAGCAGTCCGGGACTAGCGGAGCGGTACGAGCAGTACTTC. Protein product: CASSPGLAERYEQYF.

The CDR3 spells CASSPAGGATVFF. The CDR3 DNA sequence: TGTGCCAGCTCACCAGCAGGGGGCGCGACGGTGTTTTTT. This sequence joins TRBV18 and TRBJ2-2, with 8 bases matching TRBD1. Per germline, CDR1 KGHSH and CDR2 LQKENI. J gave up 15 bases and V 2 bases, and 8 bases lay outside the gene matches. The CDR3 is made up of 13 amino acids.

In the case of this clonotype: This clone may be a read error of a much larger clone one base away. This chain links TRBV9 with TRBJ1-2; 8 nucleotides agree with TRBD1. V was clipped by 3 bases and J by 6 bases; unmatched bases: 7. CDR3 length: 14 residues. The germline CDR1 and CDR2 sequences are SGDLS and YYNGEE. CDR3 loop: CASSAGQGGNGYTF. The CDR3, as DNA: TGTGCCAGCAGCGCCGGACAGGGAGGGAATGGCTACACCTTC.

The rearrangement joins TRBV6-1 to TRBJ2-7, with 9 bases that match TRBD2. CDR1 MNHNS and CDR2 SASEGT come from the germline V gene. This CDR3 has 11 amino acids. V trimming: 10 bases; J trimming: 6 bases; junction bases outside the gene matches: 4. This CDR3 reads CATGLAREQYF. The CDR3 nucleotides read TGTGCCACCGGACTAGCGCGCGAGCAGTACTTC.

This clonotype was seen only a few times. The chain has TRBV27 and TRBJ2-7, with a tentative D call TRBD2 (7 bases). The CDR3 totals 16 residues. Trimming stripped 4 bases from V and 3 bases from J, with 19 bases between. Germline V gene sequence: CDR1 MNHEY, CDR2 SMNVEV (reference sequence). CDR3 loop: CASSWEGGRTNYEQYF. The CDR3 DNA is TGTGCCAGCAGTTGGGAGGGGGGACGAACGAACTACGAGCAGTACTTC.

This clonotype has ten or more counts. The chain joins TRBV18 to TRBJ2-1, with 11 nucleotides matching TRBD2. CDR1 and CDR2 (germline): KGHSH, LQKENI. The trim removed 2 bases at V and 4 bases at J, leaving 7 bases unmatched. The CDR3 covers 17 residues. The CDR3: CASSPLIAGGYYNEQFF. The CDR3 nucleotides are TGTGCCAGCTCACCATTGATAGCGGGAGGGTATTACAATGAGCAGTTCTTC.

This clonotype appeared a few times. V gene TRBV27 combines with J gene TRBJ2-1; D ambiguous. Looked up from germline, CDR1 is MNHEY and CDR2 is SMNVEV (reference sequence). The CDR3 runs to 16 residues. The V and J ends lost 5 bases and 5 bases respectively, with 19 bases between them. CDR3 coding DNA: TGTGCCAGCAGTCTCCTCGATAGAGCGCGGCACAATGAGCAGTTCTTC. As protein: CASSLLDRARHNEQFF.

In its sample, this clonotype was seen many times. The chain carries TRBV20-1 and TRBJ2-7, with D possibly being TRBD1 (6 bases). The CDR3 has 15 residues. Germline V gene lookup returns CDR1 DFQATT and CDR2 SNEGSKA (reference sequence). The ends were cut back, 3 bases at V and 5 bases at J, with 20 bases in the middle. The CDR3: CSASHPAGVGDEQYF. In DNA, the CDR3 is TGCAGTGCTAGTCACCCAGCAGGGGTAGGGGACGAGCAGTACTTC.

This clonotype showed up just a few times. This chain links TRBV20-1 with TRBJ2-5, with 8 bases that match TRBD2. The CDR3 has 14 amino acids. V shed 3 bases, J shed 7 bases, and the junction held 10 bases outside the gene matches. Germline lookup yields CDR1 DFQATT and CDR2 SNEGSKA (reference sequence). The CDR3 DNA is TGCAGTGCTAGCGGCGCGGGAGGATTTTTGACCCAGTACTTC. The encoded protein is CSASGAGGFLTQYF.